One and the same sample provided the 11 T cell receptor beta chains below, sequenced in a study of T cell responses to AZD1222 COVID-19 vaccine. Produced via immunoSEQ multiplex PCR; TCRdb's table is partial and in-frame only. The table records 150,000 or so clones, 85% to 95% of them present only once. Sequencing was performed on peripheral blood, taken 28 days after the second AZD1222 dose. The receptors originated from an adult who received the AZD1222 COVID-19 vaccine.

This chain connects TRBV3-1 (or the pseudogene TRBV3-2) to TRBJ1-1; 9 bases line up with TRBD1. The CDR3 has 16 amino acids. The V and J ends lost 6 bases and 5 bases, in that order; junction bases with no gene match: 13. The V gene's germline CDR1 is LGHDT and CDR2 YNNKEL (reference sequence). The CDR3 DNA follows: TGTGCCAGCAGACCTCACAGGGGGCGGTTGAGGACTGAAGCTTTCTTT. Residues: CASRPHRGRLRTEAFF.

The chain uses TRBV10-1 and TRBJ2-1; a possible D gene is TRBD2 (5 bases). This CDR3 has 18 residues. The V gene's germline CDR1 is WNHNN and CDR2 SYGVQD (reference sequence). V was trimmed by 3 bases and J by 0 bases, leaving 18 bases between them. CDR3: CASSDSSGTISSYNEQFF. CDR3 bases: TGCGCCAGCAGTGATTCGAGCGGAACTATAAGCTCCTACAATGAGCAGTTCTTC.

This clone was observed a single time. The rearrangement links TRBV5-1 to TRBJ1-1; D call uncertain. This CDR3 region has 13 residues. Trimming removed 2 bases at V and 0 bases at J, with 5 bases between. Germline CDR1 and CDR2: SGHRS and YFSETQ. CDR3 amino acids: CASSFSLNTEAFF. DNA for the CDR3: TGCGCCAGCAGCTTCAGCCTGAACACTGAAGCTTTCTTT.

This chain connects TRBV16 to TRBJ1-5; 8 bases agree with TRBD1. The V gene end was trimmed by 1 base and the J gene end by 2 bases; junction bases not matched to a gene: 7. The CDR3 consists of 17 residues. From germline, CDR1 is KGHSY and CDR2 FQNENV. The CDR3 here is CASSQLGDRGGNQPQHF. CDR3 DNA sequence: TGTGCCAGCAGCCAATTGGGAGACAGGGGCGGCAATCAGCCCCAGCATTTT.

The chain has TRBV4-1 and TRBJ1-6; D is uncertain. Germline values: CDR1 MGHRA, CDR2 YSYEKL. V was clipped by 0 bases and J by 0 bases, with 12 bases between them. This CDR3 is 18 amino acids long. CDR3 in DNA: TGCGCCAGCAGCCAAGATAGTGGTCGAGCCTCCTATAATTCACCCCTCCACTTT. This codes for CASSQDSGRASYNSPLHF.

The chain carries TRBV14 and TRBJ2-3, with D maybe TRBD2 (6 bases). The germline CDR1 and CDR2 sequences are SGHDN and FVKESK. The CDR3 contains 16 residues. Trimming took 1 base from V and 3 from J, leaving 14 bases between them. CDR3 region: CASSQVSGGLTDTQYF. The CDR3 nucleotides read TGTGCCAGCAGCCAAGTTTCCGGGGGATTAACAGATACGCAGTATTTT.

The CDR3 coding sequence is TGTGCCAGCAGTGCCGGGACTAGCGGGGCCTACGAGCAGTACTTC. It translates to CASSAGTSGAYEQYF. The chain uses TRBV9 and TRBJ2-7, with 13 bases identical to TRBD2. With V trimmed by 5 bases and J by 2 bases, 4 bases remained unmatched. Per germline, CDR1 SGDLS and CDR2 YYNGEE. The CDR3 length is 15 residues. The whole variable domain, remainder taken from reference TRBV9 and TRBJ2-7, is DSGVTQTPKHLITATGQRVTLRCSPRSGDLSVYWYQQSLDQGLQFLIQYYNGEERAKGNILERFSAQQFPDLHSELNLSSLELGDSALYFCASSAGTSGAYEQYFGPGTRLTVT.

This chain joins TRBV12-5 and TRBJ2-1; D not resolved. From germline, CDR1 is LGHNT and CDR2 FRNRAP. This CDR3 contains 14 residues. V gave up 1 base and J gave up 2 bases, with 6 bases separating them. This CDR3 is CASGLGHPYNEQFF. CDR3 nucleotide sequence: TGTGCTAGTGGTTTGGGACACCCCTACAATGAGCAGTTCTTC.

The gene calls are TRBV7-9 and TRBJ1-1; no reliable D call. V gave up 6 bases and J gave up 6 bases, with 8 bases separating them. Looked up from germline, CDR1 is SEHNR and CDR2 is FQNEAQ (reference sequence). The CDR3 extends over 11 amino acids. The CDR3 DNA sequence: TGTGCCAGCAGAGTTTACCCTGAAGCTTTCTTT. It specifies CASRVYPEAFF.

The chain links TRBV28 to TRBJ2-1, with D perhaps TRBD2 (5 bases). CDR1 MDHEN and CDR2 SYDVKM come from the germline V gene. The CDR3 spans 13 residues. The ends were cut back, 8 bases at V and 2 bases at J, with 10 bases in the middle. Here the CDR3 reads CASRSGAYNEQFF. The CDR3 coding sequence is TGTGCCAGCCGCTCCGGGGCCTACAATGAGCAGTTCTTC.

The rearrangement uses TRBV6-5 and TRBJ1-2; 9 nucleotides match TRBD1. The CDR3 runs 14 residues. CDR1 and CDR2 (germline): MNHEY, SVGAGI. J lost 5 bases, V lost 5 bases, and 6 bases had no gene match. CDR3 sequence (DNA): TGTGCCAGCAGTCCCGGGACAGGGAGTTATGGCTACACCTTC. Protein product: CASSPGTGSYGYTF.